The 21 T cell receptor beta chains reported below all come from one sample, sequenced in a study of control samples from healthy donors and cancer patients. Only in-frame clones appear in the TCRdb table, and some are missing; sequencing was by immunoSEQ multiplex PCR. The sample carries 130,000 or so clones, approximately 94% recorded once. Sequenced input: blood. The receptors shown here come from a man aged 40-49 years in good health.

This sequence joins TRBV12-3 or TRBV12-4 and TRBJ1-4; no clear D gene. V lost 0 bases, J lost 4 bases, and 0 bases lay in between. The CDR3 consists of 12 residues. The CDR3 reads CASSLANEKLFF. The CDR3 DNA sequence: TGTGCCAGCAGTTTAGCTAATGAAAAACTGTTTTTT.

In its sample, this clone was seen once. The rearrangement uses TRBV29-1 and TRBJ2-3; D is possibly TRBD1 or TRBD2 (5 bases each). V lost 4 bases to trimming and J lost 2 bases, with 10 bases between them. This CDR3 region has 13 residues. Germline CDR1 reads SQVTM; CDR2 reads ANQGSEA. The chain's CDR3 is CSVGGYNTDTQYF. The CDR3 nucleotides read TGCAGCGTTGGGGGGTACAACACAGATACGCAGTATTTT.

J is TRBJ1-2 and V is TRBV4-3; D is uncertain. Looked up from germline, CDR1 is LGHNA and CDR2 is YSLEER. The CDR3 is 18 residues long. Trimming pared 1 base from V and 0 bases from J, leaving 18 bases between. The CDR3 reads CASSQGPSLEGSNYGYTF. The CDR3 DNA reads TGCGCCAGCAGCCAAGGCCCCTCTTTGGAGGGATCTAACTATGGCTACACCTTC.

The chain recombines TRBV5-1 with TRBJ2-2; D may match TRBD1 or TRBD2 (5 bases each). V lost 0 bases, J lost 6 bases, and 18 bases lay in between. The germline V gene encodes CDR1 SGHRS and CDR2 YFSETQ. This CDR3 contains 17 residues. The CDR3 DNA follows: TGCGCCAGCAGCTTGGCCCCCGGGGTGATAGGGGCCGGGGAGCTGTTTTTT. This codes for CASSLAPGVIGAGELFF.

V gene TRBV7-9 combines with J gene TRBJ2-7, with TRBD1 identical over 9 bases. This CDR3 has 16 amino acids. J was trimmed by 3 bases and V by 6 bases; bases with no gene match: 12. Germline-derived CDR1 and CDR2 are SEHNR and FQNEAQ (reference sequence). CDR3: CASRPRGDRDHYEQYF. The CDR3 nucleotides are TGTGCCAGCAGGCCTAGGGGGGACAGGGATCACTACGAGCAGTACTTC.

J is TRBJ2-7 and V is TRBV27; D remains unclear. Germline V gene lookup returns CDR1 MNHEY and CDR2 SMNVEV (reference sequence). V was clipped by 2 bases and J by 5 bases, with 13 bases between them. The CDR3 extends over 14 amino acids. The CDR3 spells CASSLGGRSNEQYF. The CDR3, as DNA: TGTGCCAGCAGTTTAGGCGGCAGATCGAACGAGCAGTACTTC.

The gene calls are TRBV10-2 and TRBJ1-5; the D is unclear. This CDR3 has 14 amino acids. CDR1 is WSHSY and CDR2 is SAAADI in the germline V gene. V was pared by 2 bases and J by 0 bases, with 5 bases between. The CDR3 sequence: CASSELNSNQPQHF. In nucleotides, the CDR3 is TGCGCCAGCAGTGAGCTGAATAGCAATCAGCCCCAGCATTTT.

This clone was seen just once. This chain connects TRBV27 to TRBJ1-3; D may be TRBD1 (5 bases). Germline V gene data show CDR1 as MNHEY and CDR2 as SMNVEV (reference sequence). The CDR3 contains 15 residues. Trimming took off 3 bases at V and 0 bases at J, with 9 bases between the two ends. The CDR3, as DNA: TGTGCCAGCAGTTTGACAGCGACCTCTGGAAACACCATATATTTT. Translating gives CASSLTATSGNTIYF.

The chain links TRBV19 to TRBJ1-5; D perhaps matches TRBD1 (6 bases). Trimming removed 10 bases at V and 0 bases at J, with 22 bases between. This CDR3 has 17 amino acids. Germline V gene data show CDR1 as LNHDA and CDR2 as SQIVND (reference sequence). The CDR3 region is CATRREGGLYSNQPQHF. DNA of the CDR3: TGTGCCACCCGACGCGAGGGGGGACTTTATAGCAATCAGCCCCAGCATTTT.

This clone was counted once. The chain employs TRBV6-6 and TRBJ2-1, with 13 positions matching TRBD2. The CDR3 has 13 amino acids. Trimming removed 4 bases from V and 15 bases from J; junction bases left unmatched: 6. Per the germline V gene, CDR1 is MNHNY and CDR2 is SVGAGI (reference sequence). The DNA of the CDR3 is TGTGCCAGCAGTTCCGGACTAGCGGGAGCTAGGTTCTTC. Encoded protein: CASSSGLAGARFF.

This chain uses TRBV19 with TRBJ2-7; 9 nucleotides line up with TRBD2. Germline CDR1 LNHDA, CDR2 SQIVND (reference sequence). The V and J ends lost 3 bases and 4 bases, in that order; junction bases with no gene match: 7. CDR3 length equals 15 residues. The chain's CDR3 is CASSIFSGSLYEQYF. The CDR3 DNA sequence: TGTGCCAGTAGTATTTTTAGCGGGAGCTTGTACGAGCAGTACTTC.

This clone was recorded only once. The rearrangement uses TRBV25-1 and TRBJ2-2; no firm D call. Germline V CDR1 and CDR2: MGHDK, SYGVNS. This CDR3 region has 14 residues. The ends were cut back, 6 bases at V and 0 bases at J, with 8 bases in the middle. The CDR3 loop is CASSTTPNTGELFF. The CDR3 bases are TGTGCCAGCAGCACGACACCGAACACCGGGGAGCTGTTTTTT.

J is TRBJ1-1 and V is TRBV5-6, with 9 bases aligning to TRBD1. The germline CDR1 and CDR2 sequences are SGHDT and YYEEEE. The V and J ends lost 2 bases and 5 bases, in that order; junction bases with no gene match: 7. This CDR3 spans 15 amino acids. The DNA for the CDR3 is TGTGCCAGCAGCTTACTGACAGGGGGGTGGACTGAAGCTTTCTTT. Protein product: CASSLLTGGWTEAFF.

The chain carries TRBV9 and TRBJ1-5; no clear D. This CDR3 spans 17 amino acids. V lost 4 bases, J lost 4 bases, and 21 bases lay in between. Germline CDR1 and CDR2: SGDLS and YYNGEE. CDR3: CASSPGRGGPKNQPQHF. CDR3 nucleotides: TGTGCCAGCAGCCCAGGACGAGGAGGGCCGAAAAATCAGCCCCAGCATTTT.

In its sample, this clone was seen once. The chain links TRBV28 to TRBJ2-3; a possible D gene is TRBD1 (5 bases). Germline CDR1 MDHEN, CDR2 SYDVKM. The ends were cut back, 2 bases at V and 5 bases at J, with 11 bases in the middle. This CDR3 contains 14 residues. The CDR3 here is CASSLNTGIDTQYF. The CDR3, as DNA: TGTGCCAGCAGTTTAAACACAGGAATAGATACGCAGTATTTT. The full variable domain, its missing parts supplied by reference TRBV28 and TRBJ2-3, is DVKVTQSSRYLVKRTGEKVFLECVQDMDHENMFWYRQDPGLGLRLIYFSYDVKMKEKGDIPEGYSVSREKKERFSLILESASTNQTSMYLCASSLNTGIDTQYFGPGTRLTVL.

CDR3 region: CASSFTSGSSYEQYF. CDR3 DNA: TGCGCCAGCAGCTTCACTAGCGGGAGCTCCTACGAGCAGTACTTC. The J gene is TRBJ2-7, the V gene TRBV5-1, with TRBD2 matching 11 bases. The CDR3 spans 15 residues. V lost 2 bases to trimming and J lost 0 bases; unmatched junction nucleotides: 1. The V gene's germline CDR1 is SGHRS and CDR2 YFSETQ. Using reference TRBV5-1 and TRBJ2-7 for the parts outside the CDR3, the full variable domain is KAGVTQTPRYLIKTRGQQVTLSCSPISGHRSVSWYQQTPGQGLQFLFEYFSETQRNKGNFPGRFSGRQFSNSRSEMNVSTLELGDSALYLCASSFTSGSSYEQYFGPGTRLTVT.

This chain connects TRBV7-2 to TRBJ1-5; 8 nucleotides match TRBD1. This CDR3 has 19 amino acids. Germline CDR1 and CDR2: SGHTA and FQGNSA. V shed 1 base, J shed 0 bases, and the junction held 11 bases outside the gene matches. The CDR3 protein is CASSLVRGGDRYSNQPQHF. CDR3 in DNA: TGTGCCAGCAGCTTAGTTAGGGGCGGGGACAGGTATAGCAATCAGCCCCAGCATTTT.

The chain has TRBV9 and TRBJ2-1; 7 positions match TRBD1. CDR3 length: 15 amino acids. The germline gives CDR1 SGDLS, CDR2 YYNGEE. V lost 0 bases to trimming and J lost 3 bases; unmatched junction nucleotides: 3. CDR3 region: CASSVDRGHYNEQFF. In nucleotides, the CDR3 is TGTGCCAGCAGCGTAGACAGGGGCCACTACAATGAGCAGTTCTTC. Filled out from reference TRBV9 and TRBJ2-1, the complete variable domain reads DSGVTQTPKHLITATGQRVTLRCSPRSGDLSVYWYQQSLDQGLQFLIQYYNGEERAKGNILERFSAQQFPDLHSELNLSSLELGDSALYFCASSVDRGHYNEQFFGPGTRLTVL.

The chain employs TRBV27 and TRBJ1-6; D remains ambiguous. Trimming removed 2 bases at V and 4 bases at J, with 6 bases between. CDR1 and CDR2 (germline): MNHEY, SMNVEV (reference sequence). CDR3 length equals 14 residues. CDR3 amino acids: CASSLMDYNSPLHF. The CDR3 DNA reads as TGTGCCAGCAGTTTAATGGATTATAATTCACCCCTCCACTTT.

This chain uses TRBV3-1 (or the pseudogene TRBV3-2) with TRBJ2-7, with D perhaps given as TRBD1 or TRBD2 (5 bases each). Deletions cut 1 base from V and 0 bases from J, with 13 bases between. This CDR3 comprises 16 residues. The germline V gene encodes CDR1 LGHDT and CDR2 YNNKEL (reference sequence). CDR3 coding DNA: TGTGCCAGCAGCCAAGCCCGCCGGGGACCCTCCTACGAGCAGTACTTC. It specifies CASSQARRGPSYEQYF.

In its sample, this clone was seen once. The V gene is TRBV12-5, the J gene TRBJ2-1; D may correspond to TRBD1 or TRBD2 (6 bases each). Germline V CDR1 and CDR2: LGHNT, FRNRAP. Deletions cut 5 bases from V and 4 bases from J, with 15 bases between. CDR3 length: 15 residues. In DNA form, the CDR3 reads TGTGCTAGTGGTCTCCCGAGGGGGACTTACAATGAGCAGTTCTTC. This gives the protein CASGLPRGTYNEQFF.